This T cell receptor beta chain was found in a study of blood T cell repertoires in COVID-19. Turning to the study itself: Both acute and convalescent COVID-19 samples were obtained from the United States, Italy and Spain. From T cells, B-cell-depleted T cells, or PBMCs came the material, which was cDNA or gDNA.

Study processing details: Estimates of nucleated cell counts were drawn from the amplification of reference gene primers. Generated by immunoSEQ multiplex PCR, the TCRdb table keeps only in-frame clones and is missing some. For V, J and clone size, that table is used; D and trimming come from the DNA. The repertoire includes hundreds of thousands of clones, 70% to 90% of them detected once, and about 8.2% sits in the top ten. V was cut by 6 bases and J by 6 bases, with 14 bases left in between. CDR1 and CDR2 (germline): DFQATT, SNEGSKA (reference sequence). CDR3 size: 12 residues. The sequence derives from a woman aged 50 to 60 with acute COVID-19. V and J are TRBV20-1 and TRBJ1-2; D may be TRBD1 (6 bases). The material sequenced was PBMCs or T cells enriched from blood (not recorded which). CDR3: CSASTWTDGYTF. In DNA form, the CDR3 reads TGCAGTGCCAGTACATGGACAGATGGCTACACCTTC.